A selection of T cell receptor beta chains follows, all from one sample in a study of T cell repertoires in cytomegalovirus infection. Each CDR3 protein gets one entry after TCRdb re-called the reads with MiXCR. The sample carries over 450,000 distinct CDR3 sequences, approximately 10% recorded once. Sequences were obtained from PBMCs. These receptors came from a human donor in good health (CMV status not recorded). Some clones in this sample may be carry-over from other donors' samples. The conserved cysteine and the conserved F or W are not part of the CDR3 here. Each record gives: V gene, J gene, CDR3 protein.

TRBV12-5,TRBJ2-5,ASADSPTALQETQY
TRBV27,TRBJ2-7,ASTPSGTGALYEQY
TRBV20-1,TRBJ2-3,SARAAYLSTDTQY
TRBV20-1,TRBJ1-1,SAKQGMNTEAF
TRBV6-1,TRBJ2-4,ASVPAGAKNIQY
TRBV13,TRBJ2-1,ASSFLPLAGSYNEQF
TRBV27,TRBJ2-3,ASSLQRARGTDTQY
TRBV7-9,TRBJ2-5,ASSSRTGAETQY
TRBV10-3,TRBJ2-3,AISEGRGRTDTQY
TRBV6-5,TRBJ1-2,ASSHATGGRNYGYT
TRBV5-1,TRBJ2-3,ASSAAAGGDTQY
TRBV7-9,TRBJ1-6,ASSLKADSPLH
TRBV5-4,TRBJ2-2,ASSLDRHPGELF
TRBV5-5,TRBJ2-3,ASSLALYTDTQY
TRBV28,TRBJ1-1,ASSPQSVHTEAF
TRBV7-2,TRBJ2-3,ASSLGLADLTDTQY
TRBV7-6,TRBJ2-5,ASSQGGKETQY
TRBV7-3,TRBJ2-3,ASSFGGYTDTQY
TRBV11-2,TRBJ2-1,ASSSHPTSGGAEGNEQF
TRBV29-1,TRBJ1-1,SARTYPEAF
TRBV7-9,TRBJ1-1,ASSQQVNTEAF
TRBV9,TRBJ2-7,ASSVTPTSSYEQY
TRBV20-1,TRBJ2-5,SAWVDGSQETQY
TRBV4-1,TRBJ2-2,ASSQGGYNTGELF
TRBV3-1,TRBJ1-5,ASSPGRTPNQPQH
TRBV19,TRBJ1-5,ASRRDLNQPQH